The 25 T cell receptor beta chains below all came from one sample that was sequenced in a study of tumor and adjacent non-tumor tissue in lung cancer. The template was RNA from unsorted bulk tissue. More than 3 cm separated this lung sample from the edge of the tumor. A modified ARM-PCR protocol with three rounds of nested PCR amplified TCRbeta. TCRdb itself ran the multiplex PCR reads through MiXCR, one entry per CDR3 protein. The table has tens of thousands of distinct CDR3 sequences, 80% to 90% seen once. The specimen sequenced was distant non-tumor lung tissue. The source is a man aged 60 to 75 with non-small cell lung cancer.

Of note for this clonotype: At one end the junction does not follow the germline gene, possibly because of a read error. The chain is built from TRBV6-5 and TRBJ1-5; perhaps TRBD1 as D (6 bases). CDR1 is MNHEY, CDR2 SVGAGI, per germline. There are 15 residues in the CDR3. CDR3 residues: CANSYTEQGSQPQHF. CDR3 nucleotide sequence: TGTGCCAACAGTTACACTGAACAGGGTAGTCAGCCCCAACATTTT.

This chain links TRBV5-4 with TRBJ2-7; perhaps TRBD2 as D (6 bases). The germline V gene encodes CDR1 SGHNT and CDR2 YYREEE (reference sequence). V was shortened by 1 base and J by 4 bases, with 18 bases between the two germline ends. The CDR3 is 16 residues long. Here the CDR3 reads CASSLRGTGATYEQYF. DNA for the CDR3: TGTGCCAGCAGCTTGAGAGGGACTGGCGCAACGTACGAGCAGTACTTC.

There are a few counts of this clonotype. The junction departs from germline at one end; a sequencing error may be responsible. The CDR3 loop is CSARQGGTEAIF. The CDR3, as DNA: TGCAGTGCTAGACAGGGAGGCACTGAAGCTATCTTT. The chain uses TRBV20-1 and TRBJ1-1; a weak D match, TRBD1 (5 bases). The germline V gene has CDR1 DFQATT and CDR2 SNEGSKA (reference sequence). This CDR3 is built from 12 residues.

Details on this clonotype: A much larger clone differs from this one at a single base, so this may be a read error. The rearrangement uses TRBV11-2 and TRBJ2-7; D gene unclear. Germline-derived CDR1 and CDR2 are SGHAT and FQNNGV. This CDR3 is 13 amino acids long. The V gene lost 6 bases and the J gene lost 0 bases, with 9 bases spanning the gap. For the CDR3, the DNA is TGTGCCAGCAGGAGAGACGTCTCCTACGAGCAGTACTTC. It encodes CASRRDVSYEQYF.

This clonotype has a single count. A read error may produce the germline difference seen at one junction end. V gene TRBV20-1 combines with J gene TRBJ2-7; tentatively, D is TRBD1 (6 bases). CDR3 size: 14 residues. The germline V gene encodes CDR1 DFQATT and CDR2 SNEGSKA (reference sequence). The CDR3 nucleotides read TGCAGTGCTAGAGGGTCAGGGGATACCTACGAGCGGTACTTC. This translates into CSARGSGDTYERYF.

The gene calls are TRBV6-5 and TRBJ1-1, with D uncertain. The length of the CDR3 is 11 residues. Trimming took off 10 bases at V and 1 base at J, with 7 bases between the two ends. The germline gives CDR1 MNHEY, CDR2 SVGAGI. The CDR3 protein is CANKSNTEAFF. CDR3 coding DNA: TGTGCCAATAAGTCGAACACTGAAGCTTTCTTT.

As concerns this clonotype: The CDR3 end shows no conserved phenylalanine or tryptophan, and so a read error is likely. CDR3: CASNEYRGDTEAFY. The CDR3 nucleotides are TGTGCCAGCAATGAATACAGGGGCGACACTGAAGCTTTCTAT. The V call is TRBV6-1, the J call TRBJ1-1, with 7 bases that match TRBD1. Germline CDR1 MNHNS, CDR2 SASEGT. This CDR3 contains 14 residues.

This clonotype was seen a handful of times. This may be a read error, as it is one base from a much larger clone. CDR3 sequence: CSVSLLATDTQYF. CDR3 nucleotides: TGCAGTGTTAGTTTACTAGCCACAGATACGCAGTATTTT. This chain uses TRBV20-1 with TRBJ2-3, with D maybe TRBD2 (6 bases). CDR1 DFQATT and CDR2 SNEGSKA come from the germline V gene (reference sequence). The length of the CDR3 is 13 residues. Between the trimmed V and J ends, which lost 7 bases and 2 bases, there was a span of 13 bases.

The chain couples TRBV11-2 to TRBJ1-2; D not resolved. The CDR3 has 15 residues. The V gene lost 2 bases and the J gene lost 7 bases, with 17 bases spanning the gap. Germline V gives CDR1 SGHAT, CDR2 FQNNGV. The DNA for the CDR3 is TGTGCCAGCAGCTTACCTTTGGCATGGGCCAGTGGCTACACCTTC. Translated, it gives CASSLPLAWASGYTF.

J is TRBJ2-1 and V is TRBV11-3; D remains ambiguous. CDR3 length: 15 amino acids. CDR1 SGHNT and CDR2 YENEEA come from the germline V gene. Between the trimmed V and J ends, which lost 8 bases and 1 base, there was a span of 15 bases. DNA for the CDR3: TGTGCCAGCTGCGGCGACAAAGAATCCTACAATGAGCAGTTCTTC. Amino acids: CASCGDKESYNEQFF.

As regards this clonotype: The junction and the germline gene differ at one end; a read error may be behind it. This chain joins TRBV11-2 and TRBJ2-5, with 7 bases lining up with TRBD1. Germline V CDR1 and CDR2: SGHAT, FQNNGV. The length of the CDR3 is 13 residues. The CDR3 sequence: CASSSTGEEARYF. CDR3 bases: TGTGCCAGTAGCTCTACAGGGGAAGAGGCACGGTACTTC. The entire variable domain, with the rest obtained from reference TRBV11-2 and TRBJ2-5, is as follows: EAGVAQSPRYKIIEKRQSVAFWCNPISGHATLYWYQQILGQGPKLLIQFQNNGVVDDSQLPKDRFSAERLKGVDSTLKIQPAKLEDSAVYLCASSSTGEEARYFGPGTRLLVL.

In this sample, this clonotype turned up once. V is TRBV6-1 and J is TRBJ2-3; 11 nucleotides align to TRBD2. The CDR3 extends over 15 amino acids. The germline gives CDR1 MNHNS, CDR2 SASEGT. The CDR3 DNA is TGTGTGAGCAGCCAACTAGCGGGGGAGGTAGATACGCAGTATTTT. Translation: CVSSQLAGEVDTQYF.

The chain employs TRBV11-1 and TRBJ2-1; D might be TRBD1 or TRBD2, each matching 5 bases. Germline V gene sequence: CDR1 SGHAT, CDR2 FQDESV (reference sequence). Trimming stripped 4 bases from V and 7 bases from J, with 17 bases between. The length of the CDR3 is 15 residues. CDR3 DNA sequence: TGTGCCAGCAGCTCCCCTAGTTGGGGGATGAATGAGCAGTTCTTC. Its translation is CASSSPSWGMNEQFF.

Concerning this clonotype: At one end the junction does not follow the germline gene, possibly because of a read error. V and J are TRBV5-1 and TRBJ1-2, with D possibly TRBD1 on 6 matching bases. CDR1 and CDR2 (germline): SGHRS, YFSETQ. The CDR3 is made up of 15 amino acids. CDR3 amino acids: CASNLIGGGNYGYTF. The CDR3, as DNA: TGCGCCAGCAACTTGATCGGGGGCGGAAACTATGGCTACACCTTC.

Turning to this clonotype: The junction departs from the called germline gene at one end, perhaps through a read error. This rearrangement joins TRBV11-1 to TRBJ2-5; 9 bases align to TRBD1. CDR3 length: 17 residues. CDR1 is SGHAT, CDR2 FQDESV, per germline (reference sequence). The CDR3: CGSSLVTGGFYQKTQYF. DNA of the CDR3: TGTGGCAGCAGCTTGGTAACAGGGGGCTTTTACCAAAAGACCCAGTACTTC.

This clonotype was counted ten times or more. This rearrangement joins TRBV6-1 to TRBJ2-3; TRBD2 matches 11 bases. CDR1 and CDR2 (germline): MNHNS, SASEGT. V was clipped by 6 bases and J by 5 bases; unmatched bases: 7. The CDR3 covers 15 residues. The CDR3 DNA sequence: TGTGCCAGCAGCCAACTAGCGGGGGAGGTAGATACGCAGTATTTT. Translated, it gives CASSQLAGEVDTQYF.

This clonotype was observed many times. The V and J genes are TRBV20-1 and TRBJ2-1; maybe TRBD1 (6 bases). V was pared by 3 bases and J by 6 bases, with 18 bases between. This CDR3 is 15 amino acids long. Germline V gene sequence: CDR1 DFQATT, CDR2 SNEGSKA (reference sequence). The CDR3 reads CSASSLSRGGNEQFF. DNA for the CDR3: TGCAGTGCTAGCTCTCTGTCGCGAGGGGGCAATGAGCAGTTCTTC.

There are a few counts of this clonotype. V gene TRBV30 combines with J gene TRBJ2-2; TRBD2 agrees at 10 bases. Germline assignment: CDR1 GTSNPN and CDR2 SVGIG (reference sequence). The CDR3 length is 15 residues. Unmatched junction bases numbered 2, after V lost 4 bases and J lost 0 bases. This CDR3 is CAWKAGGTNTGELFF. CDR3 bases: TGTGCCTGGAAAGCGGGAGGGACGAACACCGGGGAGCTGTTTTTT.

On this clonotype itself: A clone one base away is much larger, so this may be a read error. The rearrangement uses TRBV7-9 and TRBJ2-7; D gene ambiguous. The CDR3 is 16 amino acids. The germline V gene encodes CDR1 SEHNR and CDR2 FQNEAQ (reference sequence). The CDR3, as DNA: TGTACCAGCAGCCCGAGCAGTCAACAGCCCCGGGTCGAGCAGTACTTC. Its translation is CTSSPSSQQPRVEQYF. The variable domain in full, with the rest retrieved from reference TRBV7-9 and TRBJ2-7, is DTGVSQNPRHKITKRGQNVTFRCDPISEHNRLYWYRQTLGQGPEFLTYFQNEAQLEKSRLLSDRFSAERPKGSFSTLEIQRTEQGDSAMYLCTSSPSSQQPRVEQYFGPGTRLTVT.

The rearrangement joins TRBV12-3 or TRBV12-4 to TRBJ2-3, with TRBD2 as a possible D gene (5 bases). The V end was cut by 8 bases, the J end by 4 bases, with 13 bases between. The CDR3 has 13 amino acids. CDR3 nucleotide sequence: TGTGCCAGCTCCTCCGTTAGCGCAGATACGCAGTATTTT. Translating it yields CASSSVSADTQYF.

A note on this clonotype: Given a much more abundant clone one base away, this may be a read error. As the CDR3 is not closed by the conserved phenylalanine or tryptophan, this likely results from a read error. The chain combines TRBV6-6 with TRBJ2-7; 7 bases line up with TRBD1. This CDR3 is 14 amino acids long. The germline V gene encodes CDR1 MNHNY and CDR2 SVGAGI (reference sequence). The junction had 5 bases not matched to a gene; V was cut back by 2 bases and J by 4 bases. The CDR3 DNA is TGTGCCAGCAGTTACCTGACAGGGCAGTACGAGCAGTACATC. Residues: CASSYLTGQYEQYI.

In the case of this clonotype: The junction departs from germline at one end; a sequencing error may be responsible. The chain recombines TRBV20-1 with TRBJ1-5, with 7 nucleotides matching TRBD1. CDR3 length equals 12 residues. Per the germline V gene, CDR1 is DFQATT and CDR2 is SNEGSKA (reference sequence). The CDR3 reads CSGDRSNQSQHF. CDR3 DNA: TGCAGTGGGGACAGAAGCAATCAGTCCCAGCATTTT.

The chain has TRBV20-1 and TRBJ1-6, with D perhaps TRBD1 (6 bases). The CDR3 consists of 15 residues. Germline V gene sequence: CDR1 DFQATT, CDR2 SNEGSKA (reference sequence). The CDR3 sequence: CNVRVPPGANSPLHF. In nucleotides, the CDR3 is TGCAATGTTAGAGTCCCGCCAGGGGCGAATTCACCCCTCCACTTT.

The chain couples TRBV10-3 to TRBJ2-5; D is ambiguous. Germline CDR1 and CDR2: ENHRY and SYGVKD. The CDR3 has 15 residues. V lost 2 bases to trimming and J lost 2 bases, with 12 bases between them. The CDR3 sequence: CAISEKEAGQETQYF. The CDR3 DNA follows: TGTGCCATCAGTGAGAAAGAGGCAGGTCAAGAGACCCAGTACTTC.

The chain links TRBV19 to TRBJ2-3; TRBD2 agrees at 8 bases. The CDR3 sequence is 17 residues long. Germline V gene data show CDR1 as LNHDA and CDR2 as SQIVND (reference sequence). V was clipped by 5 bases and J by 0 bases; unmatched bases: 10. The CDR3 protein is CASSPRLARGSTDTQYF. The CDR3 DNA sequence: TGTGCCAGTAGTCCCCGACTAGCGCGCGGGAGCACAGATACGCAGTATTTT.